The entry that follows covers one T cell receptor beta chain sequence. Its antigen is currently unknown. This record belongs to a study of cytomegalovirus exposure and HLA in healthy donors. Whole-study context: A data release that came early held tens of millions of unique TCRs from HLA-typed donors. Study-level points and caveats: Associated with cytomegalovirus, according to the listing, were some 150 TCR beta chains. Associated with HLA alleles at 0.05 false discovery rate in a later analysis were 17,000 or so TCR beta sequences.

V was clipped by 0 bases and J by 1 base; unmatched bases: 1. CDR1 SGHRS and CDR2 YFSETQ come from the germline V gene. The CDR3 spans 15 residues. PCR used 60 Vbeta primers and 13 Jbeta primers. Clones were sequenced by immunoSEQ multiplex PCR, and TCRdb holds only the in-frame ones, with some missing. Among roughly 190,000 clones listed, around four fifths were seen once. Healthy bone marrow donors made up the cohort. Sequenced sample: PBMCs. V usage is TRBV5-1 and J usage is TRBJ1-1; TRBD1 agrees at 9 bases. The source is a man in his forties in good health and CMV-seropositive. DNA for the CDR3: TGCGCCAGCAGCTTGGAGGGACAGGGGAACACTGAAGCTTTCTTT. Amino acids: CASSLEGQGNTEAFF.